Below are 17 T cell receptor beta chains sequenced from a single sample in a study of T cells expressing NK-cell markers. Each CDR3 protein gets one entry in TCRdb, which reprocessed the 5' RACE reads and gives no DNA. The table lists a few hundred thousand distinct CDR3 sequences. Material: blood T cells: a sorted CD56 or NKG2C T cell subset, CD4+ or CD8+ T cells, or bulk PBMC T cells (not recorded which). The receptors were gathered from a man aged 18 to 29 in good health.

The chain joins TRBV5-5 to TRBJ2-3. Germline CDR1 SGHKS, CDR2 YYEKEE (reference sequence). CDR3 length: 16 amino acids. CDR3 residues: CASRQSLTEQTDTQYF. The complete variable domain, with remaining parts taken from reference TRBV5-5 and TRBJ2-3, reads DAGVTQSPTHLIKTRGQQVTLRCSPISGHKSVSWYQQVLGQGPQFIFQYYEKEERGRGNFPDRFSARQFPNYSSELNVNALLLGDSALYLCASRQSLTEQTDTQYFGPGTRLTVL.

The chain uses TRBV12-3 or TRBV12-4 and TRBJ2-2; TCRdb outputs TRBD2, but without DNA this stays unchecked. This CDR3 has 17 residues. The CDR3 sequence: CASSLRFLAGEDGELFF.

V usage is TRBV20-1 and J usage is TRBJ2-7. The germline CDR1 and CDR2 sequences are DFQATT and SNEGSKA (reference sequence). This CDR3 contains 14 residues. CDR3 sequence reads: CSASFGGSSYEQYF.

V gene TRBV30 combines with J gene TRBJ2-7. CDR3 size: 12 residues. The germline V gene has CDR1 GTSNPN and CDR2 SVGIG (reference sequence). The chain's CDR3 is CAWTAGLYEQYF.

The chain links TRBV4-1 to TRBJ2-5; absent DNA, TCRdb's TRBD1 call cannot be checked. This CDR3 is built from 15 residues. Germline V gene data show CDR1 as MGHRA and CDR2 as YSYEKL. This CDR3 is CASSQGRGGPETQYF.

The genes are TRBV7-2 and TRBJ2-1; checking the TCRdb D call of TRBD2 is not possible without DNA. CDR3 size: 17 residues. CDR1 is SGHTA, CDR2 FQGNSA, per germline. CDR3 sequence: CASSSGLALSSYNEQFF.

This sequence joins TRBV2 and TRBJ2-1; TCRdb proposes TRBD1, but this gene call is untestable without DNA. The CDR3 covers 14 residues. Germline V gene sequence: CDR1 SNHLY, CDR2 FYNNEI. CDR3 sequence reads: CASLGLGPYNEQFF. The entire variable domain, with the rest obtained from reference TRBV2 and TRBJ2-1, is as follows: EPEVTQTPSHQVTQMGQEVILRCVPISNHLYFYWYRQILGQKVEFLVSFYNNEISEKSEIFDDQFSVERPDGSNFTLKIRSTKLEDSAMYFCASLGLGPYNEQFFGPGTRLTVL.

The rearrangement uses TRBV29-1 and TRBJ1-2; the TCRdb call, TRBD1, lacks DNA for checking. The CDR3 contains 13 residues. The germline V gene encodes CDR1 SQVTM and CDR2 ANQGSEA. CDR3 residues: CSVVNIGGDGYTF.

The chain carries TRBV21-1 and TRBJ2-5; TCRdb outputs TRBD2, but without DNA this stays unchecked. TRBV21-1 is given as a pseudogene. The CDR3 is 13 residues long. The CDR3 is CASTPTPSETQYF.

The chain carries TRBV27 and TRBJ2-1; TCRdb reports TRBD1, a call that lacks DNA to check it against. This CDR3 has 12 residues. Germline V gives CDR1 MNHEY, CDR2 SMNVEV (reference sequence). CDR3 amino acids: CASSSGAGRQFF.

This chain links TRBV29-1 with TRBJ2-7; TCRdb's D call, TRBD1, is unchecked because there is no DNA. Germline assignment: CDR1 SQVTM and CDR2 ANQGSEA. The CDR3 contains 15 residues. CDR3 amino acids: CSVEDRGQGPIEQYF.

CDR3 residues: CASSDARPLNEQFF. This sequence joins TRBV7-2 and TRBJ2-1; TCRdb calls TRBD2, which cannot be checked without DNA. In germline, CDR1 is SGHTA, CDR2 FQGNSA. The CDR3 consists of 14 residues.

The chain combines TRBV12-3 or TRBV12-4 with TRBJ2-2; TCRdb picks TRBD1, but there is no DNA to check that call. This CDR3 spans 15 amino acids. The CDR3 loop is CASRNSGTATGELFF.

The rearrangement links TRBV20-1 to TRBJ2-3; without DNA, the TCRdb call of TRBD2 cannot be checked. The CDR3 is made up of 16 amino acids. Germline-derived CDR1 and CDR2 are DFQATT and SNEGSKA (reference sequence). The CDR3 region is CSARDSGLAQGDTQYF.

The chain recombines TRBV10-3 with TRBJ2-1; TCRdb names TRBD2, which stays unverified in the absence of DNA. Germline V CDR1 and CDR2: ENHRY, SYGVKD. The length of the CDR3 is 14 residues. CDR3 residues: CAIQGLGPYNEQFF.

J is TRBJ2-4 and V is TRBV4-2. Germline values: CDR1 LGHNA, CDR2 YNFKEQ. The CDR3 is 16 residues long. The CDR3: CASSQDFASSRNIQYF.

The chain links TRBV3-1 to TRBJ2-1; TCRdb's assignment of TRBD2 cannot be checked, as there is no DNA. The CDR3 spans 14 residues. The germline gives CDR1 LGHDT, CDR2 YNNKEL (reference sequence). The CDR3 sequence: CASRQTSGTHEQFF.